This is a list of T cell receptor beta chains from one sample in a study of Graves' ophthalmopathy and Graves' hyperthyroidism. TCRdb re-called the multiplex PCR reads through MiXCR, storing one row per CDR3 protein. The table shows fewer than 400,000 distinct CDR3 sequences, with about 18% occurring only once. What was sequenced was peripheral blood. These receptor sequences come from a woman aged 18 to 35 with Graves' ophthalmopathy. The CDR3 runs from the conserved cysteine through the conserved F or W. Fields, in order: D gene, V gene, J gene, clone size, CDR3 DNA, CDR3 protein. A D gene is named only where the DNA matches it firmly. Some rows have no size entry. The others give once, few or many, or a class for an expanded clone.

>.|TRBV30|TRBJ1-2|.
TGTGCCTGGAGTGTAGAAGGGGCGCGCTATGGCTACACCTTC
CAWSVEGARYGYTF
>.|TRBV7-9|TRBJ1-2|many
TGTGCCAGCAGCTTAGCGTGGGAAGAAGGGGGCTACACCTTC
CASSLAWEEGGYTF
>TRBD2|TRBV6-2/TRBV6-3|TRBJ2-7|.
TGTGCCAGCAGTTACCCCTCATCGACTAGCGGGACAACTACTTACGAGCAGTACTTC
CASSYPSSTSGTTTYEQYF
>.|TRBV10-3|TRBJ2-7|many
TGTGCCATCAGTTCTAGTCCGCCGGTCGAGCAGTACTTC
CAISSSPPVEQYF
>.|TRBV11-3|TRBJ1-1|.
TGTGCCAGCAGCTTCCGGGGACGGTTGGACACTGAAGCTTTCTTT
CASSFRGRLDTEAFF
>.|TRBV11-2|TRBJ1-3|many
TGTGCCAGCAGCTCATCACCCTTACAGAACTCTGGAAACACCATATATTTT
CASSSSPLQNSGNTIYF
>TRBD2|TRBV20-1|TRBJ2-7|many
TGCAGTGCTAGCAGGGGACTAGCGGGAATTTCCTACGAGCAGTACTTC
CSASRGLAGISYEQYF
>TRBD2|TRBV11-2|TRBJ2-1|many
TGTGCCAGCAGGTCACGGACTAGCGCACCTCGGGATGAGCAGTTCTTC
CASRSRTSAPRDEQFF
>TRBD2|TRBV6-2/TRBV6-3|TRBJ2-7|many
TGTGCCAGCAGTTACCCTGTGTCGGGAGGGCCGAACGAGCAGTACTTC
CASSYPVSGGPNEQYF
>TRBD1|TRBV29-1|TRBJ2-7|many
TGCAGCACTCGGACAGGCGCCTACGAGCAGTACTTC
CSTRTGAYEQYF
>TRBD1|TRBV20-1|TRBJ2-7|.
TGCAGTGCTTCGGACAGGACTTACGAGCAGTACTTC
CSASDRTYEQYF
>.|TRBV14|TRBJ2-2|many
TGTGCCAGCAGCCAACACCGGGAGCTGTTTTTT
CASSQHRELFF
>TRBD2|TRBV6-5|TRBJ2-7|.
TGTGCCAGCAGTTACCAGCGGGGGGGCCACGAGCAGTACTTC
CASSYQRGGHEQYF
>.|TRBV20-1|TRBJ2-7|once
TGCAGTGCAACGCCGGACGAGCAGTACTTC
CSATPDEQYF
>.|TRBV2|TRBJ1-2|many
TGTGCCAGCAACACCGGGACACGCAGTCCTTATGGCTACACCTTC
CASNTGTRSPYGYTF
>.|TRBV9|TRBJ1-5|many
TGTGCCAGCAGCGTAGATGCAACCAATCAGCCCCAGCATTTT
CASSVDATNQPQHF
>.|TRBV12-3/TRBV12-4|TRBJ2-4|many
TGTGCCAGCACCTCGGGAAGAGCCAAAAACATTCAGTACTTC
CASTSGRAKNIQYF
>.|TRBV20-1|TRBJ1-1|many
TGCAGTGCTAGAGAGAGGCAGAACAAGTTGAACACTGAAGCTTTCTTT
CSARERQNKLNTEAFF
>.|TRBV7-2|TRBJ2-7|.
TGTGCCAGCAGCGGACGAGCGGCTGGGGCATACGAGCAGTACTTC
CASSGRAAGAYEQYF
>TRBD1|TRBV19|TRBJ1-2|many
TGTGCCAGTAGTAAGTCCCGGGACAGGGGGCTCAACTATGGCTACACCTTC
CASSKSRDRGLNYGYTF
>.|TRBV28|TRBJ2-7|many
TGTGCCAGCAGTCCTCAGACCGACCGACCTGCATACTACGAGCAGTACTTC
CASSPQTDRPAYYEQYF
>.|TRBV6-2/TRBV6-3|TRBJ2-5|many
TGTGCCAGCAGTTACCCCGGGACTCCACAAGAGACCCAGTACTTC
CASSYPGTPQETQYF
>.|TRBV29-1|TRBJ2-7|many
TGCAGCGCCAGGACGGGCTACGAGCAGTACTTC
CSARTGYEQYF
>.|TRBV5-1|TRBJ1-1|.
TGCGCCAGCAGCAGTAGGCCCGAGGCCGCTGAAGCTTTCTTT
CASSSRPEAAEAFF
>.|TRBV6-5|TRBJ2-5|many
TGTGCCAGCAGTTACATAGGGGGTCAGACCCAGTACTTC
CASSYIGGQTQYF
>TRBD2|TRBV4-1|TRBJ2-7|few
TGCGCCAGCAGCCCCGGGACTAGCGGGAGGGCCGGTGTGCCCTACGAGCAGTACTTC
CASSPGTSGRAGVPYEQYF
>TRBD2|TRBV9|TRBJ2-7|many
TGTGCCAGCAGCGTAGAGGCGGGAGGAAACTACGAGCAGTACTTC
CASSVEAGGNYEQYF
>.|TRBV12-3/TRBV12-4|TRBJ2-2|.
TGTGCCAGCAGTAAGCAGGGGGAGGTCACCGGGGAGCTGTTTTTT
CASSKQGEVTGELFF
>TRBD2|TRBV11-2|TRBJ2-2|many
TGTGCCAGCAGCTCTGCCAGCGGGAGGTCCGCCGGGGAGCTGTTTTTT
CASSSASGRSAGELFF
>.|TRBV12-3/TRBV12-4|TRBJ2-7|many
TGTGCCAGCAGTTTAAAACTGGGGACGCCGGCCTACGAGCAGTACTTC
CASSLKLGTPAYEQYF
>.|TRBV12-3/TRBV12-4|TRBJ1-1|many
TGTGCCAGCAGTTTAGGTCCGGAGAACACTGAAGCTTTCTTT
CASSLGPENTEAFF
>TRBD1|TRBV4-3|TRBJ1-2|many
TGCGCCAGCAGTTCTTATCCGGGACAGGGGGCTTTTAGCTATGGCTACACCTTC
CASSSYPGQGAFSYGYTF
>.|TRBV13|TRBJ2-5|many
TGTGCCAGCAGCTGGGGGGGCAGGGCGGAGACCCAGTACTTC
CASSWGGRAETQYF
>.|TRBV6-1|TRBJ2-7|many
TGTGCCAGCCAGGATCCCTACGAGCAGTACTTC
CASQDPYEQYF
>TRBD1|TRBV5-1|TRBJ1-1|many
TGCGCCAGCAGCGTGACAGGGGGGTTGGCAGAAGCTTTCTTT
CASSVTGGLAEAFF
>.|TRBV6-1|TRBJ1-6|many
TGTGCCAGCAGCCGGAACGATAATTCACCCCTCCACTTT
CASSRNDNSPLHF
>TRBD2|TRBV9|TRBJ2-5|many
TGTGCCAGCAGCGTAGCGGTAGCGGGCGGGGAGACCCAGTACTTC
CASSVAVAGGETQYF
>TRBD1|TRBV28|TRBJ1-6|.
TGTGCCAGCAGTAGGCCGACAGGGGCAGGAAATTCACCCCTCCACTTT
CASSRPTGAGNSPLHF
>TRBD1|TRBV12-3/TRBV12-4|TRBJ1-6|many
TGTGCCAGCAGTCTAGGGGGACAGAATAATTCACCCCTCCACTTT
CASSLGGQNNSPLHF
>.|TRBV29-1|TRBJ1-5|many
TGCAGCGCGGGACAAACCAATCAGCCCCAGCATTTT
CSAGQTNQPQHF
>TRBD1|TRBV30|TRBJ1-5|many
TGTGCCTGGAGGTCAGGACAGGGGAGGAATCAGCCCCAGCATTTT
CAWRSGQGRNQPQHF
>TRBD1|TRBV4-2|TRBJ1-2|.
TGTGCCAGCAGCCAAGAGGGGACAGGGGAATTCTATGGCTGCACCTTC
CASSQEGTGEFYGCTF
>.|TRBV12-3/TRBV12-4|TRBJ1-2|.
TGTGCCAGCAGTCATTATGACAGCTCTGGCTACACCTTC
CASSHYDSSGYTF
>.|TRBV19|TRBJ1-6|many
TGTGCCAGTAGCCGCCCAGGGGATTCACCCCTCCACTTT
CASSRPGDSPLHF
>.|TRBV25-1|TRBJ1-1|many
TGTGCCAGCAGTGAATGGGGCCGGGGCACTGAAGCTTTCTTT
CASSEWGRGTEAFF
>TRBD1|TRBV7-2|TRBJ1-5|.
TGTGCCAGCAGCGGGACAGGGACCTTAGAAGGGTTCCATTTT
CASSGTGTLEGFHF
>.|TRBV6-4|TRBJ2-6|many
TGTGCCAGCAGTGACTCGACAGGTGGGGCCAACGTCCTGACTTTC
CASSDSTGGANVLTF
>TRBD1|TRBV29-1|TRBJ2-5|many
TGCAGCGCGAACAGGGGGTTTCGAGAGACCCAGTACTTC
CSANRGFRETQYF
>.|TRBV7-2|TRBJ2-7|.
TGTGCCAGCAGCTCCTACCTACTCGACGAGCGGTACTTC
CASSSYLLDERYF
>TRBD2|TRBV30|TRBJ2-2|.
TGTGCCTGGAGTCAACTAGCGGGGATCACCGGGGAGCTGTTTTTT
CAWSQLAGITGELFF